The clone carrying this T cell receptor beta chain was detected once. The entry originates in a study of blood T cell repertoires in COVID-19. Assay: immunoSEQ multiplex PCR; the TCRdb copy retains only in-frame clones and omits some. Of hundreds of thousands of clones in the sample, roughly 84% were seen once. The receptor was derived from a middle-aged woman who had recovered from COVID-19. Sequencing was done on a sample of peripheral blood.

The DNA for the CDR3 is TGTGCCAGTAGTATAGAAGACCGGACAGGAGTTGAGCAGTTCTTC. It yields the protein CASSIEDRTGVEQFF. The chain couples TRBV19 to TRBJ2-1; 7 bases match TRBD1. Trimming took 0 bases from V and 9 from J; bases not matched to a gene: 8. Germline V lookup: CDR1 LNHDA, CDR2 SQIVND (reference sequence). The CDR3 loop spans 15 amino acids.